Listed below are T cell receptor beta chains from one sample, sequenced in a study of CD8 T cells in Susac syndrome. MiXCR, run by TCRdb on the immunoSEQ multiplex PCR reads, gives a single entry per CDR3 protein. Here the sample spans approximately 120,000 distinct CDR3 sequences, around 96% being singletons. Sequenced sample: CD8+ T cells from PBMCs. The receptors here all came from a human donor with Susac syndrome. CDR3s include the opening cysteine and the closing phenylalanine or tryptophan. The D gene is left open where the match is weak. Part of the rows lack a size; the others show once, few, many or a class for expanded clones.

NA	TRBJ2-7	TRBD1	TRBV12-3/TRBV12-4	CASSLAWTGASYEQYF	TGTGCCAGCAGTTTAGCGTGGACAGGTGCCTCCTACGAGCAGTACTTC
NA	TRBJ2-1	TRBD2	TRBV15	CATSSRTSGDEQFF	TGTGCCACCAGCAGCCGGACTAGCGGCGATGAGCAGTTCTTC
NA	TRBJ1-5	NA	TRBV29-1	CSVAPGANQPQHF	TGCAGCGTAGCCCCAGGGGCGAATCAGCCCCAGCATTTT
NA	TRBJ2-3	TRBD1	TRBV4-2	CASSQPTGGLNTQYF	TGTGCCAGCAGCCAACCCACAGGGGGCCTGAATACGCAGTATTTT
NA	TRBJ1-2	NA	TRBV21-1	CASSKGARDRGLANGYTF	TGTGCCAGCAGCAAAGGGGCCAGGGATCGGGGGTTGGCGAATGGCTACACCTTC
NA	TRBJ2-7	NA	TRBV12-3/TRBV12-4	CASSLANYEQYF	TGTGCCAGCAGTTTGGCGAACTACGAGCAGTACTTC
NA	TRBJ2-3	TRBD2	TRBV9	CASSVDGGATSTQYF	TGTGCCAGCAGCGTTGACGGGGGGGCCACCTCGACGCAGTATTTT
NA	TRBJ1-2	TRBD1	TRBV6-2/TRBV6-3	CASSNPGQYGYTF	TGTGCCAGCAGCAATCCGGGACAGTATGGCTACACCTTC
NA	TRBJ1-5	TRBD1	TRBV6-2/TRBV6-3	CASSYGDRVRLSSNPQHF	TGTGCCAGCAGTTACGGGGACAGGGTTCGACTCTCCTCGAATCCCCAGCATTTT
NA	TRBJ2-7	TRBD2	TRBV5-1	CASSFSSGGANEQYF	TGCGCCAGCAGCTTCTCTAGCGGGGGGGCGAACGAGCAGTACTTC
NA	TRBJ2-2	TRBD2	TRBV6-6	CASSYRAGDTGELFF	TGTGCCAGCAGTTACAGGGCGGGAGACACCGGGGAGCTGTTTTTT
NA	TRBJ2-7	NA	TRBV6-5	CASSPLEGGYEQYF	TGTGCCAGCAGCCCCCTAGAGGGGGGATACGAGCAGTACTTC
NA	TRBJ2-7	TRBD2	TRBV29-1	CSVERAGEYEQYF	TGCAGCGTTGAAAGAGCGGGAGAATACGAGCAGTACTTC
NA	TRBJ1-5	NA	TRBV4-1	CASSQEDTRGDQPQHF	TGCGCCAGCAGCCAAGAAGACACACGGGGTGATCAGCCCCAGCATTTT
NA	TRBJ2-3	NA	TRBV15	CATSREGRITDTQYF	TGTGCCACCAGCAGAGAAGGGAGGATCACAGATACGCAGTATTTT
once	TRBJ1-4	NA	TRBV2	CASSEEESEKLFF	TGTGCCAGCAGTGAGGAGGAGAGTGAAAAACTGTTTTTT
NA	TRBJ2-7	TRBD2	TRBV4-1	CASSLGLAGSPYEQYF	TGCGCCAGCAGCCTGGGACTAGCGGGGAGTCCCTACGAGCAGTACTTC
NA	TRBJ2-5	NA	TRBV7-9	CASIRGGIGETQYF	TGTGCCAGCATCCGGGGTGGGATCGGAGAGACCCAGTACTTC
NA	TRBJ1-5	NA	TRBV12-3/TRBV12-4	CASRPGQENSNQPQHF	TGTGCCAGCAGGCCAGGACAAGAAAATAGCAATCAGCCCCAGCATTTT
NA	TRBJ2-1	TRBD1	TRBV2	CASSETGGGEQFF	TGTGCCAGCAGTGAGACAGGGGGCGGAGAGCAGTTCTTC
few	TRBJ2-7	NA	TRBV29-1	CSVAASGLVSYEQYF	TGCAGCGTCGCAGCCTCGGGACTGGTCTCCTACGAGCAGTACTTC
NA	TRBJ1-3	TRBD1	TRBV29-1	CSVRDRDKDSGNTIYF	TGCAGCGTTCGGGACAGGGATAAAGACTCTGGAAACACCATATATTTT
NA	TRBJ1-2	NA	TRBV5-8	CASSFWSHYYGYTF	TGTGCCAGCAGCTTCTGGAGTCATTACTATGGCTACACCTTC
NA	TRBJ2-1	NA	TRBV30	CAWSDSLHNEQFF	TGTGCCTGGAGTGACTCGCTTCACAATGAGCAGTTCTTC
NA	TRBJ2-5	NA	TRBV30	CAWSITVGETQYF	TGTGCCTGGAGTATCACGGTAGGGGAGACCCAGTACTTC
NA	TRBJ2-7	NA	TRBV12-3/TRBV12-4	CASSWGLAREQYF	TGTGCCAGCAGTTGGGGCTTGGCGCGGGAGCAGTACTTC
once	TRBJ2-1	TRBD2	TRBV7-2	CASSLGGGKYAHNEQFF	TGTGCCAGCAGCCTTGGCGGGGGGAAGTACGCTCACAATGAGCAGTTCTTC
NA	TRBJ1-6	TRBD1	TRBV11-2	CASSFHGTANSPLHF	TGTGCCAGCAGCTTCCACGGGACAGCTAATTCACCCCTCCACTTT
NA	TRBJ2-7	NA	TRBV3-1	CASSQVVPNLTPEQYF	TGTGCCAGCAGCCAAGTTGTGCCGAACTTGACCCCCGAGCAGTACTTC
NA	TRBJ2-1	NA	TRBV29-1	CSVSDTFPANEQFF	TGCAGCGTTTCGGACACCTTCCCGGCCAATGAGCAGTTCTTC
NA	TRBJ2-5	NA	TRBV12-3/TRBV12-4	CASTQTLGEETQYF	TGTGCCAGCACCCAAACCTTGGGGGAAGAGACCCAGTACTTC
NA	TRBJ1-1	NA	TRBV2	CASTSRTANTEAFF	TGTGCCAGCACCTCGAGGACAGCGAACACTGAAGCTTTCTTT
NA	TRBJ2-7	NA	TRBV12-3/TRBV12-4	CASTQYTAGSYEQYF	TGTGCCAGCACCCAATACACGGCGGGCTCCTACGAGCAGTACTTC
NA	TRBJ2-3	NA	TRBV12-3/TRBV12-4	CASSLVAPVNTDTQYF	TGTGCCAGCAGTTTAGTCGCGCCTGTCAACACAGATACGCAGTATTTT
NA	TRBJ1-2	NA	TRBV5-1	CASSTDQRYGYTF	TGCGCCAGCAGCACGGACCAACGATATGGCTACACCTTC
NA	TRBJ2-1	NA	TRBV30	CAWDTLVRSYNEQFF	TGTGCCTGGGATACACTAGTACGCTCCTACAATGAGCAGTTCTTC
NA	TRBJ2-7	NA	TRBV12-3/TRBV12-4	CASSTGRRYEQYF	TGTGCCAGCTCCACCGGGCGTAGGTACGAGCAGTACTTC
NA	TRBJ1-2	TRBD1	TRBV10-3	CAIRPTGDYGYTF	TGTGCCATCAGGCCGACAGGGGATTATGGCTACACCTTC
NA	TRBJ2-3	TRBD2	TRBV9	CASSTRLATTTDTQYF	TGTGCCAGCAGCACCCGACTAGCGACCACCACAGATACGCAGTATTTT
NA	TRBJ2-7	TRBD2	TRBV6-5	CASSYFASGGSYEQYF	TGTGCCAGCAGTTACTTCGCTAGCGGGGGGTCCTACGAGCAGTACTTC
NA	TRBJ2-5	NA	TRBV30	CAWGDGRQETQYF	TGTGCCTGGGGGGATGGGCGGCAAGAGACCCAGTACTTC
NA	TRBJ2-5	NA	TRBV27	CASIGTAGGSETQYF	TGTGCCAGCATAGGAACGGCAGGTGGATCGGAGACCCAGTACTTC